Listed below are T cell receptor beta chains from one sample, sequenced in a study of T cells after yellow fever vaccination. MiXCR, applied by TCRdb to the 5' RACE reads, yields one record per CDR3 protein. This table has fewer than 450,000 distinct CDR3 sequences, 9.5% to 13% appearing once. The sample in question was PBMCs, obtained on the day of the first yellow fever vaccination. These receptors originate from a man aged 18 to 29 who received the YFV17D yellow fever vaccine. CDR3s include the opening cysteine and the closing phenylalanine or tryptophan. D genes are given only for firm matches. Rows may omit the clone size; those that give it use once, few, many or a size class.

J: TRBJ2-3; D: TRBD2; size: NA; V: TRBV27; CDR3: CASSLWGLAGGGPDTQYF; DNA: TGTGCCAGCAGTTTATGGGGACTAGCGGGGGGGGGGCCAGATACGCAGTATTTT
J: TRBJ1-5; D: NA; size: NA; V: TRBV5-5; CDR3: CASPGDQPQHF; DNA: TGTGCCAGCCCAGGAGATCAGCCCCAGCATTTT
J: TRBJ2-2; D: NA; size: NA; V: TRBV19; CDR3: CASSIRTATGELFF; DNA: TGTGCCAGTAGTATACGGACAGCCACCGGGGAGCTGTTTTTT
J: TRBJ2-6; D: TRBD1; size: many; V: TRBV7-2; CDR3: CASSLGQGNVLTF; DNA: TGTGCCAGCAGCTTAGGACAGGGCAACGTCCTGACTTTC
J: TRBJ2-1; D: TRBD2; size: many; V: TRBV2; CDR3: CASPRGTTGYEQFF; DNA: TGTGCCAGCCCGCGGGGGACTACCGGGTATGAGCAGTTCTTC
J: TRBJ2-1; D: NA; size: many; V: TRBV7-2; CDR3: CASSFGYNEQFF; DNA: TGTGCCAGCAGCTTCGGCTACAATGAGCAGTTCTTC
J: TRBJ2-5; D: TRBD2; size: NA; V: TRBV4-2; CDR3: CASSQDGTSGLRRGETQYF; DNA: TGTGCCAGCAGCCAAGATGGGACTAGCGGGCTCCGGAGGGGAGAGACCCAGTACTTC
J: TRBJ1-3; D: NA; size: NA; V: TRBV5-1; CDR3: CASSLGELGNTIYF; DNA: TGCGCCAGCAGCTTGGGAGAGCTTGGAAACACCATATATTTT
J: TRBJ1-1; D: NA; size: few; V: TRBV5-1; CDR3: CASSLAAARTGMNTEAFF; DNA: TGCGCCAGCAGCTTGGCAGCAGCTAGAACGGGAATGAACACTGAAGCTTTCTTT
J: TRBJ1-2; D: NA; size: NA; V: TRBV6-1; CDR3: CASTLPPAVANYGYTF; DNA: TGTGCCAGCACCCTACCCCCTGCGGTAGCTAACTATGGCTACACCTTC
J: TRBJ1-5; D: NA; size: NA; V: TRBV29-1; CDR3: CSAGGARNQPQHF; DNA: TGCAGCGCGGGGGGGGCACGCAATCAGCCCCAGCATTTT
J: TRBJ2-2; D: NA; size: few; V: TRBV6-5; CDR3: CASSYSRGPGELFF; DNA: TGTGCCAGCAGTTACTCACGGGGGCCCGGGGAGCTGTTTTTT
J: TRBJ1-5; D: NA; size: few; V: TRBV6-1; CDR3: CATSRSGNQPQHF; DNA: TGTGCCACTAGCAGGTCGGGCAATCAGCCCCAGCATTTT
J: TRBJ1-1; D: NA; size: NA; V: TRBV6-2/TRBV6-3; CDR3: CASSHNGRTEAFF; DNA: TGTGCCAGCAGCCATAATGGTCGGACTGAAGCTTTCTTT
J: TRBJ1-1; D: NA; size: few; V: TRBV25-1; CDR3: CASSGHLDSRAFF; DNA: TGTGCCAGCAGTGGCCACCTGGACAGTCGAGCTTTCTTT
J: TRBJ2-5; D: NA; size: many; V: TRBV29-1; CDR3: CSVEKDFKETQYF; DNA: TGCAGCGTTGAAAAGGACTTTAAAGAGACCCAGTACTTC
J: TRBJ2-1; D: TRBD1; size: few; V: TRBV4-2; CDR3: CASSQDLRGHEQFF; DNA: TGTGCCAGCAGCCAAGATCTGAGGGGGCATGAGCAGTTCTTC
J: TRBJ2-5; D: NA; size: few; V: TRBV7-2; CDR3: CASSAPSKETQYF; DNA: TGTGCCAGCAGCGCACCCTCTAAGGAGACCCAGTACTTC
J: TRBJ1-5; D: NA; size: many; V: TRBV9; CDR3: CASSVDADQPQHF; DNA: TGTGCCAGCAGCGTAGATGCGGATCAGCCCCAGCATTTT
J: TRBJ1-1; D: TRBD1; size: many; V: TRBV7-9; CDR3: CASSPGTGDSNTEAFF; DNA: TGTGCCAGCAGCCCCGGGACAGGGGACTCGAACACTGAAGCTTTCTTT
J: TRBJ2-1; D: TRBD2; size: few; V: TRBV4-1; CDR3: CASSPRGGATEQFF; DNA: TGCGCCAGCAGCCCCCGGGGGGGCGCTACTGAGCAGTTCTTC
J: TRBJ2-5; D: NA; size: many; V: TRBV5-6; CDR3: CASSLVGQETQYF; DNA: TGTGCCAGCAGTTTAGTTGGGCAAGAGACCCAGTACTTC
J: TRBJ1-5; D: NA; size: few; V: TRBV6-2/TRBV6-3; CDR3: CASSYHTRGNQPQHF; DNA: TGTGCCAGCAGTTACCATACGAGGGGCAATCAGCCCCAGCATTTT
J: TRBJ1-2; D: NA; size: NA; V: TRBV12-3/TRBV12-4; CDR3: CASSFAGFGGYTF; DNA: TGTGCCAGCAGTTTTGCCGGGTTCGGCGGCTACACCTTC
J: TRBJ1-6; D: NA; size: NA; V: TRBV13; CDR3: CASSSADIPTPLHF; DNA: TGTGCCAGCAGCTCCGCAGACATCCCGACACCCCTCCACTTT
J: TRBJ2-6; D: NA; size: NA; V: TRBV7-9; CDR3: CATTDLLNSPNVLTF; DNA: TGTGCCACCACGGACCTTCTGAATTCCCCCAACGTCCTGACTTTC
J: TRBJ1-6; D: NA; size: few; V: TRBV20-1; CDR3: CSARGAGQYNSPLHF; DNA: TGCAGTGCTAGAGGGGCAGGCCAATATAATTCACCCCTCCACTTT
J: TRBJ1-2; D: NA; size: few; V: TRBV5-1; CDR3: CASSLQGRYGYTF; DNA: TGCGCCAGCAGCCTGCAGGGGCGTTATGGCTACACCTTC
J: TRBJ1-2; D: TRBD1; size: NA; V: TRBV20-1; CDR3: CSVYLPLDRVYGYTF; DNA: TGCAGTGTCTACTTACCCCTGGACAGGGTCTATGGCTACACCTTC
J: TRBJ2-5; D: NA; size: many; V: TRBV12-3/TRBV12-4; CDR3: CASRPRSQGVSETQYF; DNA: TGTGCCAGCAGACCACGGTCACAGGGAGTTTCAGAGACCCAGTACTTC
J: TRBJ1-4; D: TRBD1; size: NA; V: TRBV6-5; CDR3: CASSYIPTGTEKLFF; DNA: TGTGCCAGCAGTTACATACCGACAGGGACTGAAAAACTGTTTTTT
J: TRBJ2-7; D: NA; size: NA; V: TRBV7-8; CDR3: CASSLGRAEQYF; DNA: TGTGCCAGCAGCTTAGGGAGGGCCGAGCAGTACTTC
J: TRBJ2-6; D: TRBD2; size: few; V: TRBV4-1; CDR3: CASSEETGTILTGANVLTF; DNA: TGCGCCAGCAGCGAAGAAACCGGGACTATACTAACTGGGGCCAACGTCCTGACTTTC
J: TRBJ2-7; D: NA; size: NA; V: TRBV5-4; CDR3: CASIPDGSYEQYF; DNA: TGTGCCAGCATCCCAGACGGATCCTACGAGCAGTACTTC
J: TRBJ2-7; D: NA; size: NA; V: TRBV20-1; CDR3: CSARVGGWTYEQYF; DNA: TGCAGTGCTAGAGTTGGGGGCTGGACCTACGAGCAGTACTTC
J: TRBJ2-5; D: NA; size: NA; V: TRBV29-1; CDR3: CSATLEDRGETQYF; DNA: TGCAGCGCCACTCTGGAAGATAGGGGAGAGACCCAGTACTTC
J: TRBJ2-5; D: TRBD1; size: NA; V: TRBV27; CDR3: CASSLRATGLFQETQYF; DNA: TGTGCCAGCAGTCTACGAGCGACAGGGCTATTCCAAGAGACCCAGTACTTC
J: TRBJ2-1; D: TRBD2; size: NA; V: TRBV12-3/TRBV12-4; CDR3: CASSSYRRGAYNEQFF; DNA: TGTGCCAGCAGTTCCTACCGGCGGGGGGCCTACAATGAGCAGTTCTTC
J: TRBJ2-7; D: TRBD1; size: NA; V: TRBV7-9; CDR3: CASSLSQGANEQYF; DNA: TGTGCCAGCAGCTTATCCCAGGGGGCGAACGAGCAGTACTTC
J: TRBJ1-2; D: NA; size: NA; V: TRBV4-3; CDR3: CASSQAGQPSYGYTF; DNA: TGCGCCAGCAGCCAAGCAGGACAGCCCTCCTATGGCTACACCTTC
J: TRBJ2-5; D: TRBD1; size: few; V: TRBV6-2/TRBV6-3; CDR3: CASSSTGQVQYF; DNA: TGTGCCAGCAGTTCCACCGGACAGGTTCAGTACTTC
J: TRBJ2-7; D: NA; size: NA; V: TRBV7-9; CDR3: CASSQEHYEQYF; DNA: TGTGCCAGCAGCCAGGAGCACTACGAGCAGTACTTC
J: TRBJ2-3; D: TRBD2; size: NA; V: TRBV11-2; CDR3: CASSLFAGVTDTQYF; DNA: TGTGCCAGCAGCTTATTTGCGGGGGTCACAGATACGCAGTATTTT
J: TRBJ2-7; D: NA; size: few; V: TRBV7-2; CDR3: CASSLAGGRGGSYEQYF; DNA: TGTGCCAGCAGCTTAGCCGGGGGCAGGGGCGGATCCTACGAGCAGTACTTC
J: TRBJ2-1; D: NA; size: NA; V: TRBV24-1; CDR3: CATEDLLYNEQFF; DNA: TGTGCCACTGAGGACTTATTGTACAATGAGCAGTTCTTC
J: TRBJ2-7; D: NA; size: few; V: TRBV7-2; CDR3: CASSSYVGNEQYF; DNA: TGTGCCAGCAGCTCTTACGTTGGTAACGAGCAGTACTTC